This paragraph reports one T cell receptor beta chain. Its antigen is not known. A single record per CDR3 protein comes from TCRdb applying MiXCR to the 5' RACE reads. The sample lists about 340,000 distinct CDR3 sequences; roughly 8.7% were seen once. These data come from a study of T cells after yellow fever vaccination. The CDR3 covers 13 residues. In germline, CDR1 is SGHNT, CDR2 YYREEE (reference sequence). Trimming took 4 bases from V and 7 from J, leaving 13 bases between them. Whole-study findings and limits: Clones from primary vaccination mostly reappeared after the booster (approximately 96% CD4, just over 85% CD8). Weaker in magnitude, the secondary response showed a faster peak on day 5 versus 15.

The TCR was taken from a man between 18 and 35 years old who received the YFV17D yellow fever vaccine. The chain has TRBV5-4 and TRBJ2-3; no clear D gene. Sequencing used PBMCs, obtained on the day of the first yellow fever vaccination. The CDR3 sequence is CASSPRSGNTQYF. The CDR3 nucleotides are TGTGCCAGCAGCCCACGTTCTGGCAATACGCAGTATTTT.